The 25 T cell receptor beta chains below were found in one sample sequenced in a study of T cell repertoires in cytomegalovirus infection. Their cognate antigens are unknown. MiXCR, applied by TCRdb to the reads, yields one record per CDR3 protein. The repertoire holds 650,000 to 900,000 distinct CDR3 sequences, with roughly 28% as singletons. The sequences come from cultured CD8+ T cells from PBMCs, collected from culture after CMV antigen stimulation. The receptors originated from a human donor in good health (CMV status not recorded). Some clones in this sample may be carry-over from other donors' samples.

CDR3 in amino acids: CAISGRDRALYEQYF. The DNA of the CDR3 is TGTGCCATCAGTGGCCGGGACAGGGCCCTCTACGAGCAGTACTTC. The chain joins TRBV10-3 to TRBJ2-7, with TRBD1 identical over 9 bases. Germline lookup yields CDR1 ENHRY and CDR2 SYGVKD. J was trimmed by 3 bases and V by 4 bases; bases with no gene match: 7. This CDR3 contains 15 residues.

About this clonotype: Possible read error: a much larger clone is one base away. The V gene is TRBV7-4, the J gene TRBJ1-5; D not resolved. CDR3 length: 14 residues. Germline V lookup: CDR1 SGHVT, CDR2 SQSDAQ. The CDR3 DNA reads TGTGCCGGCAGCCCTATAGGGAGCAATCAGCCCCAGCATTTT. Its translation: CAGSPIGSNQPQHF.

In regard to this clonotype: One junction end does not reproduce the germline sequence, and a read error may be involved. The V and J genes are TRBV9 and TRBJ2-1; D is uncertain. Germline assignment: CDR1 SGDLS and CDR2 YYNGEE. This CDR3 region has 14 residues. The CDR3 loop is CASSPFDSNNEQFF. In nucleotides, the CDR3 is TGTGCCAGCAGCCCATTCGACTCCAACAATGAGCAGTTCTTC.

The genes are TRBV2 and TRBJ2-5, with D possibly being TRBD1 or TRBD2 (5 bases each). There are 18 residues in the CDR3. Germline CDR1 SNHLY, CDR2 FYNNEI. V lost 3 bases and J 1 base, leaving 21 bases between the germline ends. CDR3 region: CASSDRDPLETFQETQYF. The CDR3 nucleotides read TGTGCCAGCAGTGACCGGGACCCCTTGGAGACCTTCCAAGAGACCCAGTACTTC.

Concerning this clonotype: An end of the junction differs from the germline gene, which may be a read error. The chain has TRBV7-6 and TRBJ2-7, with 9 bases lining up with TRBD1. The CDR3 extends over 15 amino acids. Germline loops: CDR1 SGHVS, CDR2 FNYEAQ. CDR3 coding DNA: TGTGCTAGCAGCTACGGACAGGGGTTCATCTACGAGCAGTACTTC. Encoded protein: CASSYGQGFIYEQYF.

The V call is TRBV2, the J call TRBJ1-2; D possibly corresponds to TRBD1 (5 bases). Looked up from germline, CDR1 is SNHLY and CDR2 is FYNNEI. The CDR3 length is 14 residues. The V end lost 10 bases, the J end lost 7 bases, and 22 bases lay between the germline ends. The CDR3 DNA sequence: TGTGCCACCATCCGAGGGCAGGGAGGAAGTGGCTACACCTTC. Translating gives CATIRGQGGSGYTF.

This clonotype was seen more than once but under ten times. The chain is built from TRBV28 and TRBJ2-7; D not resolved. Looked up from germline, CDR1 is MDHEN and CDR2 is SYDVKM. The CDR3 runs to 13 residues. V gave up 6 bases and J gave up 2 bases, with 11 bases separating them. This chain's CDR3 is CASSLDNAYEQYV. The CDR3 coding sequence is TGTGCCAGCAGCTTGGATAACGCCTACGAGCAGTACGTC.

The DNA for the CDR3 is TGTACCTCGGTGTGGGGGGACAATGAGCAGTTCTTC. Protein product: CTSVWGDNEQFF. The rearrangement links TRBV7-3 to TRBJ2-1, with a possible D match to TRBD2 (6 bases). CDR3 size: 12 residues. CDR1 SGHTA and CDR2 FQGTGA come from the germline V gene. Combining the CDR3 with reference TRBV7-3 and TRBJ2-1 gives the whole variable domain GAGVSQTPSNKVTEKGKYVELRCDPISGHTALYWYRQSLGQGPEFLIYFQGTGAADDSGLPNDRFFAVRPEGSVSTLKIQRTERGDSAVYLCTSVWGDNEQFFGPGTRLTVL.

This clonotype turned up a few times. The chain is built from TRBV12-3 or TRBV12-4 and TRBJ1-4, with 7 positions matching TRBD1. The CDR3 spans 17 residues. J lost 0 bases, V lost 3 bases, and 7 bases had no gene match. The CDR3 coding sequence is TGTGCCAGCAGTTTTAAGGGGGCAGCGGCAACTAATGAAAAACTGTTTTTT. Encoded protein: CASSFKGAAATNEKLFF.

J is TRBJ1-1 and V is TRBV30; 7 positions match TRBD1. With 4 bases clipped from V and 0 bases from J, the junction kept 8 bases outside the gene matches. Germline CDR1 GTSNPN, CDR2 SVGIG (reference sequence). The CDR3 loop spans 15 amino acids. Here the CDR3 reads CAWNRGVEMNTEAFF. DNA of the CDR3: TGTGCCTGGAACAGGGGCGTCGAAATGAACACTGAAGCTTTCTTT. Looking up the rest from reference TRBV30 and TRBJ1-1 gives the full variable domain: SQTIHQWPATLVQPVGSPLSLECTVEGTSNPNLYWYRQAAGRGLQLLFYSVGIGQISSEVPQNLSASRPQDRQFILSSKKLLLSDSGFYLCAWNRGVEMNTEAFFGQGTRLTVV.

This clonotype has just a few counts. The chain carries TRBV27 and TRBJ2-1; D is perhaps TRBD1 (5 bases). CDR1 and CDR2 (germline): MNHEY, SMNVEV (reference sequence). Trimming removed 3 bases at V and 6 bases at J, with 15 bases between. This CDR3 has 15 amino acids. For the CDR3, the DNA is TGTGCCAGCAGTTTGTGGCAGGGCCCTTTCAATGAGCAGTTCTTC. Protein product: CASSLWQGPFNEQFF.

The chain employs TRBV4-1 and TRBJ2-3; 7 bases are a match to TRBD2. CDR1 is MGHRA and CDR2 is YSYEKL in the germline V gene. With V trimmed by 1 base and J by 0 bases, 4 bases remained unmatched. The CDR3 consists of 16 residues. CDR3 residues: CASSQVASGSTDTQYF. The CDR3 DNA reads TGCGCCAGCAGCCAAGTGGCTAGCGGAAGCACAGATACGCAGTATTTT.

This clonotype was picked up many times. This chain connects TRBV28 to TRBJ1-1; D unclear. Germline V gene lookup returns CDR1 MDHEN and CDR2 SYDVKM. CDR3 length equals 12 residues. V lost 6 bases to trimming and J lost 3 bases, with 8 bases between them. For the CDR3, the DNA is TGTGCCAGCAGCCCGCCGGACACTGAAGCTTTCTTT. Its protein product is CASSPPDTEAFF.

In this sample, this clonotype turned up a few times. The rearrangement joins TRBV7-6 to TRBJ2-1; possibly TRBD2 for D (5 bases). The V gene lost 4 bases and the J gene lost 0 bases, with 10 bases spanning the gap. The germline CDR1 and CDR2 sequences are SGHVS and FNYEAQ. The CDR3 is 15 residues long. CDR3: CASSSDWSSYNEQFF. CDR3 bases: TGTGCCAGCAGCTCGGACTGGAGCTCCTACAATGAGCAGTTCTTC.

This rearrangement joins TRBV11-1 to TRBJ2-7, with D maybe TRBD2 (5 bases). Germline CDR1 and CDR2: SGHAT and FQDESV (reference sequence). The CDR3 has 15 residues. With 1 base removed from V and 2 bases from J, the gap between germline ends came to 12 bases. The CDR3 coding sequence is TGTGCCAGCAGCTTAGAGGCTGGGAGACCCTACGAGCAGTACTTC. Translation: CASSLEAGRPYEQYF. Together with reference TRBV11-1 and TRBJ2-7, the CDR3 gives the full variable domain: EAEVAQSPRYKITEKSQAVAFWCDPISGHATLYWYRQILGQGPELLVQFQDESVVDDSQLPKDRFSAERLKGVDSTLKIQPAELGDSAMYLCASSLEAGRPYEQYFGPGTRLTVT.

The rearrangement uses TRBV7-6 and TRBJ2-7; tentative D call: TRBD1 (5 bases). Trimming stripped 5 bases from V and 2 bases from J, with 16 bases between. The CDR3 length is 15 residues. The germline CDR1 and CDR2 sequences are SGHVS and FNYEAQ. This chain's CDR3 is CASSPSSTATYEQYF. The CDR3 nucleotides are TGTGCCAGCAGCCCCTCATCGACAGCGACCTACGAGCAGTACTTC.

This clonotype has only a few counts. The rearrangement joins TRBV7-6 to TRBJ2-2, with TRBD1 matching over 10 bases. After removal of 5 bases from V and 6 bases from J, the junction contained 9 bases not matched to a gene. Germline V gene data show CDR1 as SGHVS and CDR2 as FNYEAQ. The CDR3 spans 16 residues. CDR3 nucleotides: TGTGCCAGCAGCATATTCGGGACAGGGGAATCCGGGGAGCTGTTTTTT. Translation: CASSIFGTGESGELFF. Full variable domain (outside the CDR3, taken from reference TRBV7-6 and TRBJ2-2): GAGVSQSPRYKVTKRGQDVALRCDPISGHVSLYWYRQALGQGPEFLTYFNYEAQQDKSGLPNDRFSAERPEGSISTLTIQRTEQRDSAMYRCASSIFGTGESGELFFGEGSRLTVL.

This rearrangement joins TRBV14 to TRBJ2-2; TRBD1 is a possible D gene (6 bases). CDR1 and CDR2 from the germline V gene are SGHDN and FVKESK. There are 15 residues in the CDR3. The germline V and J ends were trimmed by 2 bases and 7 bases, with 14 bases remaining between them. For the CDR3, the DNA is TGTGCCAGCAGCCAACTACAGGGCGACATCGGGGAGCTGTTTTTT. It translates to CASSQLQGDIGELFF.

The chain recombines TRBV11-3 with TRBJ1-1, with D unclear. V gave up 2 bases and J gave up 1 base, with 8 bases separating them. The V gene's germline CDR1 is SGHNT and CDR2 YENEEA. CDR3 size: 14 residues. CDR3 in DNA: TGTGCCAGCAGCTTATTCGGGCCGAACACTGAAGCTTTCTTT. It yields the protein CASSLFGPNTEAFF.

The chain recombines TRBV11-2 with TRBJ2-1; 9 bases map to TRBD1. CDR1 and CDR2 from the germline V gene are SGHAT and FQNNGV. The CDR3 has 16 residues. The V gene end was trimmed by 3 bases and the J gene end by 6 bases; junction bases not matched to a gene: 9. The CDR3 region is CASSFWVWDRVNEQFF. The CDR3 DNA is TGTGCCAGCAGCTTTTGGGTTTGGGACAGGGTCAATGAGCAGTTCTTC. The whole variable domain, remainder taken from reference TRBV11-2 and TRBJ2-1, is EAGVAQSPRYKIIEKRQSVAFWCNPISGHATLYWYQQILGQGPKLLIQFQNNGVVDDSQLPKDRFSAERLKGVDSTLKIQPAKLEDSAVYLCASSFWVWDRVNEQFFGPGTRLTVL.

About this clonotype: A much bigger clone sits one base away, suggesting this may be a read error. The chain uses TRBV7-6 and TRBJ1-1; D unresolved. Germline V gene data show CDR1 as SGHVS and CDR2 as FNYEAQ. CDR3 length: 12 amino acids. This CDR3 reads CVSSPMGGEAFF. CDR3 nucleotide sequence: TGTGTCAGCAGCCCTATGGGAGGTGAAGCTTTCTTT.

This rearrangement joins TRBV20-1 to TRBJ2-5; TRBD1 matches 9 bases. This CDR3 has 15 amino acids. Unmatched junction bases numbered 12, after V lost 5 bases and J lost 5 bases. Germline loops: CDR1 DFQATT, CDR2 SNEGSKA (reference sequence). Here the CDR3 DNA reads TGCAGTGCTGATGGGACAGGGTCTCGGGGGGAGACCCAGTACTTC. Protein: CSADGTGSRGETQYF.

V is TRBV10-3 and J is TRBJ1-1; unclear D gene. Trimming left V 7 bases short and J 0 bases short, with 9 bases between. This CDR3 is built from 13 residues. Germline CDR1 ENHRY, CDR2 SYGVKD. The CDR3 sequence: CAITASMNTEAFF. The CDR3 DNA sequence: TGTGCCATCACAGCGAGCATGAACACTGAAGCTTTCTTT.

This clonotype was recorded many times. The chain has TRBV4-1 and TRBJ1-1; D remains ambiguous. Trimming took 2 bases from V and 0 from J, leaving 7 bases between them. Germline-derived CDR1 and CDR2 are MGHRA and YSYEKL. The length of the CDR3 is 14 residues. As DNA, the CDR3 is TGCGCCAGCAGCCAAACCACATTGAACACTGAAGCTTTCTTT. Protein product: CASSQTTLNTEAFF.

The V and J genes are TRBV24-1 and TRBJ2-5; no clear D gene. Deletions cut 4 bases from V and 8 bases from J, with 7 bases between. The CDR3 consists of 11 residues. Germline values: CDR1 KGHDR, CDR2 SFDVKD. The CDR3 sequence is CATSDGRTQYF. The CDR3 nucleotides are TGTGCCACCAGTGACGGACGAACCCAGTACTTC.